This T cell receptor beta chain is drawn from a study of human T cells and chemical hapten exposure. About the study: An approximately 2 cm by approximately 2 cm inner upper arm patch received 2% DPC for sensitization. Patients were mainly female, each with alopecia areata, totalis or universalis. Findings and limits, study-wide: Against controls, expanded TCRs gave rise to significantly more large CDR3 similarity clusters.

Time point indicated: patch test 1, 2 weeks after DPC sensitization. As to treatment: therapeutic diphenylcyclopropenone sensitization with weekly scalp DPC. This clonotype turned up a few times. Its cognate antigen is unknown. Trimming took 7 bases from V and 0 from J, leaving 13 bases between them. The length of the CDR3 is 15 residues. Looked up from germline, CDR1 is LNHDA and CDR2 is SQIVND (reference sequence). TCRdb analysed the RACE reads with MiXCR anew, one entry per CDR3 protein. The sample includes approximately 82,000 distinct CDR3 sequences, about 11% seen only once; the top ten take roughly 4%.

The material was whole blood, obtained in connection with sensitization to the hapten diphenylcyclopropenone (DPC). The sequence was collected from a woman aged 55-69 years with alopecia areata. Some clones in this sample may be carry-over from other donors' samples. V is TRBV19 and J is TRBJ1-5, with D possibly TRBD1 on 5 matching bases. CDR3 in amino acids: CASTPGRVSNQPQHF. The CDR3 DNA sequence: TGTGCCAGTACCCCGGGGCGGGTTAGCAATCAGCCCCAGCATTTT.